This T cell receptor beta chain originates from a study of T cells in Graves' hyperthyroidism and ophthalmopathy. A remark on this clonotype: Antigen specificity is unknown.

Study-wide results and limits: The model anticipated ophthalmopathy a median around six months pre-onset. Blood also contained most expanded thyroid clonotypes above 0.001.

Trimming took off 5 bases at V and 1 base at J, with 21 bases between the two ends. The CDR3 extends over 17 amino acids. Germline V gene lookup returns CDR1 SGHNT and CDR2 YYREEE (reference sequence). Researchers took RNA transcripts and amplified the TCR beta CDR3 regions from them. TCR CDR3 regions were first amplified by RT-PCR with HTBI primers. TCRdb itself ran the multiplex PCR reads through MiXCR, one entry per CDR3 protein. Among 660,000 or so distinct CDR3 sequences listed, about 45% were seen once. The clonotype was recovered from an adult man with Graves' disease, either hyperthyroidism or ophthalmopathy (not recorded which). The sequenced sample consisted of peripheral blood or thyroid tissue (not recorded which). The chain couples TRBV5-4 to TRBJ2-5, with D maybe TRBD1 (5 bases). The CDR3 region is CASSWPQDTPTQETQYF. DNA of the CDR3: TGTGCCAGCAGTTGGCCGCAGGACACCCCAACCCAAGAGACCCAGTACTTC.